Detailed here is one TCR beta chain. As yet, its antigen is unknown. The data were obtained in a study of cytomegalovirus exposure and HLA in healthy donors. Findings and caveats of the study: After further analysis at a later stage, roughly 16,000 TCR beta sequences were associated with HLA alleles at 0.05 false discovery rate.

The V gene lost 1 base and the J gene lost 7 bases, with 8 bases spanning the gap. The CDR3 has 13 amino acids. Germline V gives CDR1 LNHDA, CDR2 SQIVND (reference sequence). PCR was performed using 60 Vbeta and 13 Jbeta primers. Using immunoSEQ multiplex PCR, the repertoire was profiled, and TCRdb retains in-frame clones only, with some absent. Counted here are fewer than 200,000 clones, more than 70% occurring once; the ten biggest clones make up about 1.4%. The sequenced sample was PBMCs. This chain links TRBV19 with TRBJ1-5; D is unresolved. This TCR derives from a girl between 5 and 17 years old in good health and CMV-seronegative. CDR3 protein: CASSIGRNQPQHF. The CDR3 DNA reads as TGTGCCAGTAGTATAGGGAGGAACCAGCCCCAGCATTTT.